This entry describes one T cell receptor (beta chain). The antigen remains undetermined. These data come from a study of cytomegalovirus exposure and HLA in healthy donors. Regarding the study as a whole: For TCR beta chains, V- and J-gene trimming was later linked to a missense DCLRE1C variant.

A multiplex PCR was run with 60 Vbeta primers and 13 Jbeta primers. Sequencing used immunoSEQ multiplex PCR; TCRdb keeps in-frame clones, though not all of them. The table counts about 140,000 clones; 0.75% to 1% lies in the top ten. The sample taken for sequencing was PBMCs. This clonotype originated in a male donor in good health and CMV-seronegative.

The CDR3 loop is CASSLGANTEAFF. The DNA for the CDR3 is TGTGCCAGCAGCTTAGGCGCAAACACTGAAGCTTTCTTT. This chain connects TRBV7-6 to TRBJ1-1; D not resolved. The CDR3 sequence is 13 residues long. The V gene's germline CDR1 is SGHVS and CDR2 FNYEAQ. Trimming cost V 1 base and J 2 bases, with 5 bases left between them.